These 10 T cell receptor beta chains originate from one sample sequenced in a study of regulatory T cells in long-lasting Graves disease. Investigators prepared the TCR beta libraries by applying iRepertoire HTBI primers and Arm-PCR of CDR3 regions. MiXCR, run by TCRdb on the multiplex PCR reads, gives a single entry per CDR3 protein. The table lists approximately 490,000 distinct CDR3 sequences, around 16% of them singletons. Time point in this sample: newly diagnosed GD, antithyroid drugs for less than 3 months. Preparation of the TCR library used RNA extracted from PBMCs. This sample also belongs to another study, concerning T cells in Graves' hyperthyroidism and ophthalmopathy.

The sequences come from peripheral blood mononuclear cells (PBMCs), collected at new diagnosis, from a patient treated with antithyroid drugs. The receptors shown here come from a man aged 35 to 55 with Graves disease.

V gene TRBV10-3 combines with J gene TRBJ2-7; TRBD2 matches at 9 bases. Germline CDR1 ENHRY, CDR2 SYGVKD. Trimming took 0 bases from V and 2 from J; bases not matched to a gene: 2. This CDR3 is 15 amino acids long. The CDR3 bases are TGTGCCATCAGTGAGTCGACTAGCGGTCCCTACGAGCAGTACTTC. Amino acids: CAISESTSGPYEQYF.

The rearrangement joins TRBV27 to TRBJ2-7; 12 bases match TRBD1. J was trimmed by 6 bases and V by 5 bases; bases with no gene match: 5. This CDR3 region has 14 residues. CDR1 and CDR2 from the germline V gene are MNHEY and SMNVEV (reference sequence). The CDR3 sequence is CASSRDRGRGEQYF. CDR3 bases: TGTGCCAGCAGTCGGGACAGGGGGCGCGGCGAGCAGTACTTC.

This clonotype occurred many times. V gene TRBV20-1 combines with J gene TRBJ2-1; D remains ambiguous. The V gene lost 3 bases and the J gene lost 7 bases, with 7 bases spanning the gap. The CDR3 sequence is 11 residues long. Germline assignment: CDR1 DFQATT and CDR2 SNEGSKA (reference sequence). Written as DNA, the CDR3 is TGCAGTGCTAGTAACCTAAATGAGCAGTTCTTC. It yields the protein CSASNLNEQFF.

This clonotype was recorded many times. V gene TRBV29-1 combines with J gene TRBJ2-1; 8 bases are shared with TRBD2. J gave up 8 bases and V 7 bases, and 4 bases lay outside the gene matches. This CDR3 is 11 amino acids long. CDR1 is SQVTM and CDR2 is ANQGSEA in the germline V gene. DNA for the CDR3: TGCAGCGCCCTACTAGCGGATGAGCAGTTCTTC. It is translated as CSALLADEQFF.

About this clonotype: This may stem from a read error, because a much larger clone lies one nucleotide away. The J gene is TRBJ2-4, the V gene TRBV20-1; TRBD2 matches at 7 bases. With 3 bases clipped from V and 13 bases from J, the junction kept 15 bases outside the gene matches. The CDR3 consists of 14 residues. Germline CDR1 is DFQATT and CDR2 is SNEGSKA (reference sequence). Written as DNA, the CDR3 is TGCAGTGCTAGGAGAACTAGCGACCTTAGGGAGCAGTACTTC. Translated, it gives CSARRTSDLREQYF.

V is TRBV3-1 and J is TRBJ2-7; no reliable D call. The V and J ends lost 1 base and 6 bases respectively, with 13 bases between them. CDR1 is LGHDT, CDR2 YNNKEL, per germline (reference sequence). CDR3 length: 14 residues. The chain's CDR3 is CASSQVPRASEQYF. The CDR3 bases are TGTGCCAGCAGCCAAGTTCCTAGGGCCTCCGAGCAGTACTTC.

This clonotype occurred a few times. A much larger clone differs from this one at a single base, so this may be a read error. V usage is TRBV12-3 or TRBV12-4 and J usage is TRBJ2-7; D is ambiguous. The CDR3 totals 14 residues. CDR3 DNA sequence: TGTGCCAGCGGTTTAGTTCAGACCCACTACGAGCAGTACTTC. Encoded protein: CASGLVQTHYEQYF.

This clonotype has at least ten counts. The CDR3, as DNA: TGTGCCAGCAGCTCCCTTACAGGGGGCGAGGGGACCCAGTACTTC. This encodes CASSSLTGGEGTQYF. This chain uses TRBV11-2 with TRBJ2-5; 9 bases line up with TRBD1. The ends lost 4 bases at V and 7 bases at J; junction bases unmatched: 10. The germline CDR1 and CDR2 sequences are SGHAT and FQNNGV. This CDR3 is 15 amino acids long.

This chain connects TRBV7-9 to TRBJ2-3; 8 positions match TRBD1. Losses at the gene ends were 6 bases for V and 0 bases for J; bases not matched to a gene: 2. The CDR3 has 14 amino acids. CDR1 is SEHNR and CDR2 is FQNEAQ in the germline V gene (reference sequence). The CDR3 sequence: CASSHRGSTDTQYF. CDR3 nucleotides: TGTGCCAGCAGTCACAGGGGGAGCACAGATACGCAGTATTTT.

This clonotype appeared many times. The rearrangement joins TRBV15 to TRBJ2-5; 7 nucleotides align to TRBD2. CDR3 length: 16 residues. The V segment lost 5 bases and the J segment 5 bases; nucleotides outside the gene matches: 14. Germline V CDR1 and CDR2: LNHNV, YYDKDF (reference sequence). The CDR3: CATSPSWGGDVETQYF. CDR3 DNA sequence: TGTGCCACCAGCCCTTCGTGGGGGGGAGATGTGGAGACCCAGTACTTC.